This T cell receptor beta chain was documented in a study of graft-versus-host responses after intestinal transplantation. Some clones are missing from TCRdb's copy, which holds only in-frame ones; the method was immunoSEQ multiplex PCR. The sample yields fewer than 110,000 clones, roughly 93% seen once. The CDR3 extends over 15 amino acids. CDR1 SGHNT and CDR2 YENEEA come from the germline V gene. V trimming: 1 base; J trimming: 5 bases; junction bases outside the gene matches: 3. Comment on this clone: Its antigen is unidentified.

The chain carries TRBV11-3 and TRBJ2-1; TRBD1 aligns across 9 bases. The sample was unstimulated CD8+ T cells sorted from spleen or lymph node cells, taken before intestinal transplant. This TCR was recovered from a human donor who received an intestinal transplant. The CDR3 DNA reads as TGTGCCAGCAGCTTAGGACAGGGGGTCAACAATGAGCAGTTCTTC. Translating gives CASSLGQGVNNEQFF.